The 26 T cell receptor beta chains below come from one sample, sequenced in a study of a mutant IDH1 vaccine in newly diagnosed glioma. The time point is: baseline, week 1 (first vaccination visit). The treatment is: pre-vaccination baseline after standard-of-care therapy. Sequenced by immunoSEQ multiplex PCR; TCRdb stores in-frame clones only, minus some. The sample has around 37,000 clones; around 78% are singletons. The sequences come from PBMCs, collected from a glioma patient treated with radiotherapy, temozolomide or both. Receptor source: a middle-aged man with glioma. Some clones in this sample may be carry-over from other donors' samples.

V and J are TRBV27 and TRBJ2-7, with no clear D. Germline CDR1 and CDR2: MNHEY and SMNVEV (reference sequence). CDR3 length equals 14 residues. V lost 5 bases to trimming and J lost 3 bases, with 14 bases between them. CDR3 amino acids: CASSPQPTYYEQYF. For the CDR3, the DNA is TGTGCCAGCAGTCCCCAGCCGACCTACTACGAGCAGTACTTC.

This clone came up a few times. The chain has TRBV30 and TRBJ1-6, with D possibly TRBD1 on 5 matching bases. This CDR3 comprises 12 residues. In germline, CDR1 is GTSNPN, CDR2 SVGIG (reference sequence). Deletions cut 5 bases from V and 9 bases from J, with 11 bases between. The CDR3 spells CAWLWRGSPLHF. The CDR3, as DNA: TGTGCCTGGCTATGGAGGGGTTCACCCCTCCACTTT.

The CDR3 DNA reads TGTGCCAGCAGCGAGGGGGTGCTCGAAGAAAAACTGTTTTTT. Translating it yields CASSEGVLEEKLFF. The V gene is TRBV2, the J gene TRBJ1-4; weak D call: TRBD1 (6 bases). The CDR3 sequence is 14 residues long. Between the trimmed V and J ends, which lost 6 bases and 8 bases, there was a span of 16 bases. Germline V gene sequence: CDR1 SNHLY, CDR2 FYNNEI. The full variable domain, rest sourced from reference TRBV2 and TRBJ1-4, is EPEVTQTPSHQVTQMGQEVILRCVPISNHLYFYWYRQILGQKVEFLVSFYNNEISEKSEIFDDQFSVERPDGSNFTLKIRSTKLEDSAMYFCASSEGVLEEKLFFGSGTQLSVL.

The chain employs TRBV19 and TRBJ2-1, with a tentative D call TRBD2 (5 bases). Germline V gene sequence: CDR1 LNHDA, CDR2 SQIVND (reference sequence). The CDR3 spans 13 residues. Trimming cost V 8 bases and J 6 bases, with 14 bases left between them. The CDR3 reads CASSRPGSNEQFF. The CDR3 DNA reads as TGTGCCAGTTCTCGGCCGGGGAGCAATGAGCAGTTCTTC.

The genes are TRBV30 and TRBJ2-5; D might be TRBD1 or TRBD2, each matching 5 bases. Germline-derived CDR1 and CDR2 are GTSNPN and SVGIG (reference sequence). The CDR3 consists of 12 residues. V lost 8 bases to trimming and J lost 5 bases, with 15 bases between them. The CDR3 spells CAAFGDEETQYF. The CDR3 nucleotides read TGTGCCGCCTTCGGGGACGAGGAGACCCAGTACTTC.

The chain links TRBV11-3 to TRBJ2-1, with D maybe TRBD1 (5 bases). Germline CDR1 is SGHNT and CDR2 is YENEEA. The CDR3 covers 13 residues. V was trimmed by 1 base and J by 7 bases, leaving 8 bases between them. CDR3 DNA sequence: TGTGCCAGCAGCTTAGGGGGCCTGAATGAGCAGTTCTTC. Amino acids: CASSLGGLNEQFF.

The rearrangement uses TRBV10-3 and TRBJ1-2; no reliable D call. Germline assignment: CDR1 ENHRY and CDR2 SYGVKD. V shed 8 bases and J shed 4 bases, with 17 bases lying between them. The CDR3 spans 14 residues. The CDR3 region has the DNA TGTGCCATCGCTAATGACCCGCGAACCTATGGCTACACCTTC. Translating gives CAIANDPRTYGYTF.

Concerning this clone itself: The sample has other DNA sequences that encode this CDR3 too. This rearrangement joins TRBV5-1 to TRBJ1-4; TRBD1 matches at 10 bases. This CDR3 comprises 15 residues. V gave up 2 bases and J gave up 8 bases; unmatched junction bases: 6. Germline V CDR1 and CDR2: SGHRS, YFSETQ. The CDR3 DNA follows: TGCGCCAGCAGCTTAATCGGGACAGGGGTGGAAAAACTGTTTTTT. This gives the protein CASSLIGTGVEKLFF.

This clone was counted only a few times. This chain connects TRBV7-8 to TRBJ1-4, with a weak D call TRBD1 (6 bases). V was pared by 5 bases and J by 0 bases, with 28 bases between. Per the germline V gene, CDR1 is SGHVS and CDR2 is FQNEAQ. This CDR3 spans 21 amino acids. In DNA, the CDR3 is TGTGCCAGCAGCAAGAGGTGGGGGCTCGGGGTCCGAGACACAACTAATGAAAAACTGTTTTTT. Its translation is CASSKRWGLGVRDTTNEKLFF.

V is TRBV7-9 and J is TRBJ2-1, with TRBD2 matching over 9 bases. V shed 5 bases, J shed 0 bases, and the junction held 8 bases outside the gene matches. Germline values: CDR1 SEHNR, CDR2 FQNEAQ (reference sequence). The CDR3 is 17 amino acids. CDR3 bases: TGTGCCAGCAGCCCTAGCGGGGCCTCCCGCTCCTACAATGAGCAGTTCTTC. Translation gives CASSPSGASRSYNEQFF.

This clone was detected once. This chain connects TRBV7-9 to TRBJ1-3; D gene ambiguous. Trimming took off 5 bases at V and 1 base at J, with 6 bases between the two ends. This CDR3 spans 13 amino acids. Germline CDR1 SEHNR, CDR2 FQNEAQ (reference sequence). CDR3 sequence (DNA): TGTGCCAGCAGCCAGAGTTCTGGAAACACCATATATTTT. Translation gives CASSQSSGNTIYF. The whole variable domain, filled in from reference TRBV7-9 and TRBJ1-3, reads DTGVSQNPRHKITKRGQNVTFRCDPISEHNRLYWYRQTLGQGPEFLTYFQNEAQLEKSRLLSDRFSAERPKGSFSTLEIQRTEQGDSAMYLCASSQSSGNTIYFGEGSWLTVV.

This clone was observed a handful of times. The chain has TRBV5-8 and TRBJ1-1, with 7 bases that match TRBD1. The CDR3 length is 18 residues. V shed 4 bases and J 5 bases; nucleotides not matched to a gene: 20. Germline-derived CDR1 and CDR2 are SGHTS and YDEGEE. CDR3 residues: CASSLIMTGKGMGTEAFF. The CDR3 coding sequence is TGTGCCAGCAGCCTAATCATGACAGGGAAGGGGATGGGAACTGAAGCTTTCTTT.

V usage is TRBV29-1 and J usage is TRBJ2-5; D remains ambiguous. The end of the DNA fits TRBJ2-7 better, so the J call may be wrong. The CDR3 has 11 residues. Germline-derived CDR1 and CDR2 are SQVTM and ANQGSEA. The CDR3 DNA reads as TGCAGCGCTTGCGTATCGAGCGAGCAGTACTTC. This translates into CSACVSSEQYF.

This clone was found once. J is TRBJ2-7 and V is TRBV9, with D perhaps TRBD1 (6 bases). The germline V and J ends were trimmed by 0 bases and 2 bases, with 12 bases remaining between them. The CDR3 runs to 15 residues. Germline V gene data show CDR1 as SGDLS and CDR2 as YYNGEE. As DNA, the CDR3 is TGTGCCAGCAGCGTAGCTGTCGGGACACCCTACGAGCAGTACTTC. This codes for CASSVAVGTPYEQYF. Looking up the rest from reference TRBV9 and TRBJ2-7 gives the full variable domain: DSGVTQTPKHLITATGQRVTLRCSPRSGDLSVYWYQQSLDQGLQFLIQYYNGEERAKGNILERFSAQQFPDLHSELNLSSLELGDSALYFCASSVAVGTPYEQYFGPGTRLTVT.

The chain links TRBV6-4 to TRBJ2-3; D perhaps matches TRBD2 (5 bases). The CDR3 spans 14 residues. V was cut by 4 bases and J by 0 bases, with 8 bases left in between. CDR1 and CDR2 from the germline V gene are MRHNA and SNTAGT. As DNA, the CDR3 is TGTGCCAGCAGTGTTGTAGCGAGCACAGATACGCAGTATTTT. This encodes CASSVVASTDTQYF.

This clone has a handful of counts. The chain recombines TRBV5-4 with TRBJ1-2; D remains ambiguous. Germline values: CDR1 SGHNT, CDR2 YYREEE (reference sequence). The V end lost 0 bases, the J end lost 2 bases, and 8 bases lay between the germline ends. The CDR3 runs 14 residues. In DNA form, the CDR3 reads TGTGCCAGCAGCTTGGGTAGGGTAAACTATGGCTACACCTTC. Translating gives CASSLGRVNYGYTF.

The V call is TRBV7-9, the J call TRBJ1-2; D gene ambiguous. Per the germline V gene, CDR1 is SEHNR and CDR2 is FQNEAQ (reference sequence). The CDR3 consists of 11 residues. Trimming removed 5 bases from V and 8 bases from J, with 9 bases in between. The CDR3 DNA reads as TGTGCCAGCAGCAACCCCAGGGGCTACACCTTC. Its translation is CASSNPRGYTF. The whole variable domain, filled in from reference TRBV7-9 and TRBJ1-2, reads DTGVSQNPRHKITKRGQNVTFRCDPISEHNRLYWYRQTLGQGPEFLTYFQNEAQLEKSRLLSDRFSAERPKGSFSTLEIQRTEQGDSAMYLCASSNPRGYTFGSGTRLTVV.

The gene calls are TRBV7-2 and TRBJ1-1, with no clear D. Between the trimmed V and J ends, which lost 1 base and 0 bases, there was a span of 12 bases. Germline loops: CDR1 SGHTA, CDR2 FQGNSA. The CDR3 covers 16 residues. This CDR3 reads CASSLGLGFMNTEAFF. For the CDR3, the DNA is TGTGCCAGCAGCTTAGGATTGGGTTTCATGAACACTGAAGCTTTCTTT.

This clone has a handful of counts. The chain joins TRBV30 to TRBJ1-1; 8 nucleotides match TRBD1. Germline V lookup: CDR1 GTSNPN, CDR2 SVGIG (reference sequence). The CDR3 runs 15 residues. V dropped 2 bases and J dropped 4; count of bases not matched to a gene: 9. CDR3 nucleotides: TGTGCCTGGAGTAGTCAGGGGGCGGTCCGCACTGAAGCTTTCTTT. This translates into CAWSSQGAVRTEAFF.

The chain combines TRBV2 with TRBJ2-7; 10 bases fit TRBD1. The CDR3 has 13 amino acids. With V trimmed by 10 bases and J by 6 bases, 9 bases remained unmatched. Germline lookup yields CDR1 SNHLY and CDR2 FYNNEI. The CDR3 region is CATGDRGSFEQYF. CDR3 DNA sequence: TGTGCCACCGGGGACAGGGGAAGTTTCGAGCAGTACTTC. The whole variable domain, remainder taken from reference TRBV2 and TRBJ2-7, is EPEVTQTPSHQVTQMGQEVILRCVPISNHLYFYWYRQILGQKVEFLVSFYNNEISEKSEIFDDQFSVERPDGSNFTLKIRSTKLEDSAMYFCATGDRGSFEQYFGPGTRLTVT.

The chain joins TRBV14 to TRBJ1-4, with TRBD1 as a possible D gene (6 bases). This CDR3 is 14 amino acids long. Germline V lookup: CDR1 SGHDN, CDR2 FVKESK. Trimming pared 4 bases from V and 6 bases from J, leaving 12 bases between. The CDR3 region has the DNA TGTGCCAGCAGCCCAGGCTCAGGGGATGAAAAACTGTTTTTT. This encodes CASSPGSGDEKLFF.

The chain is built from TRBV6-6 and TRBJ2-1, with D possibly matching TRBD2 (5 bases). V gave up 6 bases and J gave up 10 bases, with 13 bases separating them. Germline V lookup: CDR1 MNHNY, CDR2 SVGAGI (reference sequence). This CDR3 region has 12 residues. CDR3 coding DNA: TGTGCCAGCAGGGGGTTCTCGGGGGAGCAGTTCTTC. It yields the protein CASRGFSGEQFF.

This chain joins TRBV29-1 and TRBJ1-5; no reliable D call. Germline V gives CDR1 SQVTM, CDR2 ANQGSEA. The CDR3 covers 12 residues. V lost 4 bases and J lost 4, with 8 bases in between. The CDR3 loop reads CSVVPPNQPQHF. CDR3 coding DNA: TGCAGCGTTGTCCCCCCGAATCAGCCCCAGCATTTT.

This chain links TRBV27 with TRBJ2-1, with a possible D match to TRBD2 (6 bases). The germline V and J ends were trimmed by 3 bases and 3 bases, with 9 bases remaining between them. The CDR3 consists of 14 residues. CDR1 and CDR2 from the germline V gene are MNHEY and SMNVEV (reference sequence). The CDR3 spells CASSFGSGYNEQFF. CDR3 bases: TGTGCCAGCAGTTTTGGTAGCGGCTACAATGAGCAGTTCTTC.

The DNA for the CDR3 is TGTGCCAGCAGCGCGACAGGGGACCCCTACGAGCAGTACTTC. It translates to CASSATGDPYEQYF. The chain couples TRBV5-4 to TRBJ2-7; 8 bases agree with TRBD1. Trimming took 4 bases from V and 2 from J; bases not matched to a gene: 5. The CDR3 is made up of 14 amino acids. Germline V lookup: CDR1 SGHNT, CDR2 YYREEE (reference sequence).

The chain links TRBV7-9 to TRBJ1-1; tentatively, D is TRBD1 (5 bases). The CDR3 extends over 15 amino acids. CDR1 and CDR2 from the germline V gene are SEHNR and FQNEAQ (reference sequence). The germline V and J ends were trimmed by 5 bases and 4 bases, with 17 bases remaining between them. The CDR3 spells CASSRSGGLGTEAFF. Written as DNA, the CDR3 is TGTGCCAGCAGCCGGAGTGGGGGATTGGGCACTGAAGCTTTCTTT.